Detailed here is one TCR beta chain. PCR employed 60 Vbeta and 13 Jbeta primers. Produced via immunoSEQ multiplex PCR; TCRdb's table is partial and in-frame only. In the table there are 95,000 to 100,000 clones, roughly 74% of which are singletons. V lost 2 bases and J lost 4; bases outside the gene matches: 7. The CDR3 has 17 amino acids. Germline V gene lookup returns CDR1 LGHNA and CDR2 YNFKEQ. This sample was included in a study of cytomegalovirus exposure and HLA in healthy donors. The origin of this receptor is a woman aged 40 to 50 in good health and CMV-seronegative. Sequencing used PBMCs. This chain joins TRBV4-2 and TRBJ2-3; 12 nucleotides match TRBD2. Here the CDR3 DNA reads TGTGCCAGCAGCCAACTAGCGGGGGGGCCGACAGCAGATACGCAGTATTTT. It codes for CASSQLAGGPTADTQYF.